This T cell receptor beta chain was sequenced during a study of blood T cell repertoires in COVID-19. Study-wide background: The study drew acute and convalescent COVID-19 samples from the United States, Italy and Spain.

Assay: immunoSEQ multiplex PCR; the TCRdb copy retains only in-frame clones and omits some. The table records more than 80,000 clones, over 75% of them present only once. CDR3 length: 14 amino acids. Germline CDR1 and CDR2: MNHNY and SVGAGI (reference sequence). With 7 bases removed from V and 7 bases from J, the gap between germline ends came to 19 bases. This TCR was recovered from a woman in her seventies with acute or convalescent COVID-19. Sequenced input: peripheral blood. The chain employs TRBV6-6 and TRBJ1-2; unclear D gene. The CDR3 DNA sequence: TGTGCCAGCACCTCTGCATCGAGAGGATTTGGCTACACCTTC. This codes for CASTSASRGFGYTF.